Listed below are T cell receptor beta chains from one sample, sequenced in a study of T cells in Graves' hyperthyroidism and ophthalmopathy. In TCRdb, the multiplex PCR reads were re-called with MiXCR into one record per CDR3 protein. The table has 300,000 to 450,000 distinct CDR3 sequences, approximately 13% seen once; the top ten hold roughly 20%. Sequencing was carried out using blood. The source is a man younger than 40 with Graves' hyperthyroidism that later progressed to Graves' ophthalmopathy. The CDR3 runs from the conserved cysteine through the conserved F or W. A D gene is named only where the DNA matches it firmly. The listing skips clone size in some rows; elsewhere it reads once, few, many or a size class.

TRBV5-8,few,TRBJ2-6,-,CASSLVATRANVLTF,TGTGCCAGCAGCTTGGTGGCGACTAGGGCCAACGTCCTGACTTTC
TRBV18,-,TRBJ2-7,TRBD2,CASSQGAGLAYSYEQYF,TGTGCCAGCTCACAGGGGGCAGGACTAGCGTACTCCTACGAGCAGTACTTC
TRBV12-3/TRBV12-4,many,TRBJ2-1,-,CATTVGPYNEQFF,TGTGCCACGACAGTTGGTCCCTACAATGAGCAGTTCTTC
TRBV12-3/TRBV12-4,-,TRBJ2-7,-,CASRRTAVSYEQYF,TGTGCCAGCAGACGGACAGCCGTCTCCTACGAGCAGTACTTC
TRBV27,many,TRBJ2-3,-,CASSFSRGTDTQYF,TGTGCCAGCAGTTTCTCCAGGGGAACAGATACGCAGTATTTT
TRBV9,-,TRBJ2-1,-,CASSREAGSSYNEQFF,TGTGCCAGCAGCCGAGAAGCCGGGAGCTCCTACAATGAGCAGTTCTTC
TRBV2,many,TRBJ2-1,-,CASSELSPEVEQFF,TGTGCCAGCAGTGAGCTAAGCCCCGAGGTTGAGCAGTTCTTC
TRBV3-1,-,TRBJ1-5,-,CASSLGRSNNQPQHF,TGTGCCAGCAGCCTGGGCAGGAGCAACAATCAGCCCCAGCATTTT
TRBV18,many,TRBJ2-7,TRBD1,CASSPRQGVYEQYF,TGTGCCAGCTCACCAAGGCAGGGGGTTTACGAGCAGTACTTC
TRBV24-1,few,TRBJ2-5,-,CATSDLRAGYQETQYF,TGTGCCACCAGTGATTTGCGAGCGGGCTATCAAGAGACCCAGTACTTC
TRBV5-1,few,TRBJ2-3,-,CASMLGGTTDTQYF,TGCGCCAGCATGCTCGGGGGAACCACAGATACGCAGTATTTT
TRBV5-1,few,TRBJ2-1,TRBD2,CASSLGLAGARYNEQFF,TGCGCCAGCAGCCTGGGACTAGCGGGGGCTCGTTACAATGAGCAGTTCTTC
TRBV15,few,TRBJ2-7,-,CATSRTDSYEQYF,TGTGCCACCAGCAGGACAGATTCCTACGAGCAGTACTTC
TRBV18,-,TRBJ1-3,TRBD1,CASSPRRVAGGINTIYF,TGTGCCAGCTCACCCAGACGAGTGGCAGGGGGCATAAACACCATATATTTT
TRBV7-9,many,TRBJ1-1,-,CASSPFTGDTEAFF,TGTGCCAGCAGCCCCTTCACAGGAGACACTGAAGCTTTCTTT
TRBV9,few,TRBJ2-3,TRBD2,CASSVGGAGGFSTDTQYF,TGTGCCAGCAGCGTAGGAGGAGCGGGGGGTTTTAGCACAGATACGCAGTATTTT
TRBV5-5,-,TRBJ1-4,-,CASSSGEGTNEKLFF,TGTGCCAGCAGCTCGGGGGAGGGGACTAATGAAAAACTGTTTTTT
TRBV2,many,TRBJ2-1,TRBD2,CASSEIAGTYNEQFF,TGTGCCAGCAGTGAGATAGCGGGGACTTACAATGAGCAGTTCTTC
TRBV6-1,many,TRBJ1-2,-,CASSLNRAGGYTF,TGTGCCAGCAGTTTAAACAGGGCTGGTGGCTACACCTTC
TRBV4-1,-,TRBJ1-2,-,CASSQESGSYGYTF,TGCGCCAGCAGCCAAGAGTCGGGGTCCTATGGCTACACCTTC
TRBV4-1,many,TRBJ2-3,-,CASSQDGPAGVVADTQYF,TGCGCCAGCAGCCAAGATGGCCCAGCAGGGGTGGTTGCAGATACGCAGTATTTT
TRBV12-3/TRBV12-4,few,TRBJ2-3,-,CASRSGTKSNTQYF,TGTGCCAGCAGATCCGGGACCAAGAGTAATACGCAGTATTTT